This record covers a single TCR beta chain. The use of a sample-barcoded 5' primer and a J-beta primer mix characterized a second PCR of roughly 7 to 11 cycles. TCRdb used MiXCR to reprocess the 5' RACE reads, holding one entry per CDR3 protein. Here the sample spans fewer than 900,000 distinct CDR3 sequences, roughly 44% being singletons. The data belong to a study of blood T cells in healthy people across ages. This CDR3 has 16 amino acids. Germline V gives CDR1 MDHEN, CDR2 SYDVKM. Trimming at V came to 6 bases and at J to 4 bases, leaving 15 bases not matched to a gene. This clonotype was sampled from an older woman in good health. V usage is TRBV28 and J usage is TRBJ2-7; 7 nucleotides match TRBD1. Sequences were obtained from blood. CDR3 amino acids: CASSPTRDSVGYEQYF. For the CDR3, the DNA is TGTGCCAGCAGCCCCACCCGGGACAGCGTGGGTTACGAGCAGTACTTC.